This entry describes one T cell receptor (beta chain). Which antigen it targets is not known. No qualities accompany the bases; no much larger clone lies one base away. This sample is part of a study of a mutant IDH1 vaccine in newly diagnosed glioma (TCRdb year 2021). Regarding the complete study: Of the approximately 30 treated patients, around 62% were male and 37.5% were female, and the mean age was approximately 40 years. Before enrollment, patients had received standard therapy of radiotherapy alone, temozolomide alone, or radiochemotherapy with temozolomide; most received the combination. Peripheral blood was drawn at six visits: V03 (baseline), V05, V07, V10, V12 and V13. Longitudinal TCRB deep sequencing was done for about two dozen treated patients, wherever samples were available for exploratory analyses.

From its cysteine to its phenylalanine, the CDR3 spans 13 amino acids. Of the read, only the CDR3 DNA is kept; its 39 bases are in frame from base 1. The germline V gene (reference sequence) provides CDR1 SEHNR and CDR2 FQNEAQ. V and J are truncated by 3 bases and 2 bases respectively, leaving an intervening sequence of 6 bases. General findings and caveats noted by the study authors: The authors stated that sample limitations prevented analyses of patient blood samples from being reproduced. Immune responses induced by the vaccine were seen in approximately 93% of patients across multiple MHC alleles. Selection of PBMC samples for TCRB deep sequencing was based on availability. Changes in the top peripheral T cell clonotypes picked up by TCRB sequencing did not appear to be linked to pseudoprogression.

Interpreted using the paper, the time point label stands for: baseline, week 1 (first vaccination visit). The treatment or condition label here, explained by the study, means: pre-vaccination baseline after standard-of-care therapy. Donors had newly diagnosed WHO grade 3 or 4 IDH1-mutant astrocytomas with loss of nuclear ATRX. The samples were drawn from NOA16, a multicentre, single-arm, open-label phase I trial in Germany that tested a mutant IDH1 peptide vaccine in humans for the first time. Visit V03 blood draws served as the baseline sample for immunogenicity testing. Genomic DNA for TCRB sequencing was extracted from EDTA blood using the DNeasy Blood and Tissue Kit. Receptors were amplified or captured by the immunoSEQ multiplex PCR assay. Rearranged TCR beta chain sequences were amplified with the hsTCRB Kit following the manufacturer's protocol. Sequencing of TCRB libraries was carried out on an Illumina MiSeq. The authors' pipeline ran thus. The kit vendor's proprietary platform handled demultiplexing, trimming and gene mapping. TCRdb holds this immuneACCESS table with in-frame rearrangements only. Some clones are missing; in checked studies, unresolved V genes explain under half, and the rest has no known cause. V, J and clone size are taken as reported in that table, and D and trimming were inferred from the DNA itself. The sample table records about 92,000 clones; 80% to 90% of these occur just once. Approximately 7% of the sample goes to the ten largest clones.

This chain is built from TRBV7-9 and TRBJ2-3; the D gene cannot be resolved reliably. The sample in question was PBMCs, obtained from a glioma patient treated with radiotherapy, temozolomide or both. This clonotype was sampled from a woman aged 50 to 60 with glioma. In nucleotides, the sequence is TGTGCCAGCAGCTTTAGAGACACAGATACGCAGTATTTT. This translates into CASSFRDTDTQYF. The full variable domain, with segments outside the CDR3 supplied by the reference TRBV7-9 and TRBJ2-3 proteins, appears as DTGVSQNPRHKITKRGQNVTFRCDPISEHNRLYWYRQTLGQGPEFLTYFQNEAQLEKSRLLSDRFSAERPKGSFSTLEIQRTEQGDSAMYLCASSFRDTDTQYFGPGTRLTVL.